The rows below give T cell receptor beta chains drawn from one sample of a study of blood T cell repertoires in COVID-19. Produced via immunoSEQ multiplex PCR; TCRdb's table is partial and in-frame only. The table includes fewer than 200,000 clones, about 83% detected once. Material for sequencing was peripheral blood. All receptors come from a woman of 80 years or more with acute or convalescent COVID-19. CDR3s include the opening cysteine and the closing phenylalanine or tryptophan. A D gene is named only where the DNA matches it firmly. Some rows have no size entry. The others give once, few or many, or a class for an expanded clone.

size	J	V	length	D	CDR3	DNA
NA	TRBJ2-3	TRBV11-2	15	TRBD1	CASSNRDRGTDTQYF	TGTGCCAGCAGCAACCGGGACAGGGGCACAGATACGCAGTATTTT
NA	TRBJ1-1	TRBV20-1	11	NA	CSARVQVEAFF	TGCAGTGCTAGAGTCCAGGTTGAAGCTTTCTTT
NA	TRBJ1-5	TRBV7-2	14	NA	CASSPRTGNQPQHF	TGTGCCAGCAGCCCCCGGACAGGCAATCAGCCCCAGCATTTT
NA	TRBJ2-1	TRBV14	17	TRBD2	CASSPPVGSGGYNEQFF	TGTGCCAGCAGCCCCCCAGTTGGTAGCGGGGGATACAATGAGCAGTTCTTC
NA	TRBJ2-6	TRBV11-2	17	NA	CASSWGDRGSGANVLTF	TGTGCCAGCAGCTGGGGGGACAGAGGGTCTGGGGCCAACGTCCTGACTTTC
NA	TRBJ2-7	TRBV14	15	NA	CASSQRLSSSYEQYF	TGTGCCAGCAGCCAAAGACTGTCGAGCTCCTACGAGCAGTACTTC
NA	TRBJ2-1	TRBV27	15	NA	CASSTRINRANEQFF	TGTGCCAGCAGTACGCGAATAAACAGGGCCAATGAGCAGTTCTTC
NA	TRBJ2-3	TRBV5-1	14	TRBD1	CASSYGTGADTQYF	TGCGCCAGCAGCTACGGGACAGGGGCAGATACGCAGTATTTT
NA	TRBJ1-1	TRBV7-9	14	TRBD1	CASSSTGDGTEAFF	TGTGCCAGCAGCTCTACAGGGGATGGGACTGAAGCTTTCTTT
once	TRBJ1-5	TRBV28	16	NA	CASGGSGGIRLGPQHF	TGTGCCAGCGGGGGGTCGGGTGGAATCAGATTAGGGCCCCAGCATTTT
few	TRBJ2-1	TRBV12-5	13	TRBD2	CASGLGTGGEQFF	TGTGCTAGTGGTTTAGGTACGGGGGGTGAGCAGTTCTTC
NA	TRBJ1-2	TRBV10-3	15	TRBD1	CAISESDRENYGYTF	TGTGCCATCAGTGAGTCGGACAGGGAGAACTATGGCTACACCTTC
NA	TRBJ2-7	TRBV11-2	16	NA	CASSLLRRTGTYEQYF	TGTGCCAGCAGCTTATTAAGGCGGACGGGAACCTACGAGCAGTACTTC
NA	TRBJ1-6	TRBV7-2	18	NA	CASSPHPPDGGLGSPLHF	TGTGCCAGCAGTCCACACCCCCCCGACGGGGGGCTGGGTTCACCCCTCCACTTT
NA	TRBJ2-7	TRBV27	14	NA	CASSLAAPGYEQYF	TGTGCCAGCAGTTTAGCTGCCCCGGGTTACGAGCAGTACTTC
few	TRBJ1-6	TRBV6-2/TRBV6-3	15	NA	CASSYGDGDNSPLHF	TGTGCCAGCAGTTACGGCGACGGAGATAATTCACCCCTCCACTTT
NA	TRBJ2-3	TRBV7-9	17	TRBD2	CASSLVGVAGTTDTQYF	TGTGCCAGCAGCTTAGTTGGAGTAGCGGGAACGACAGATACGCAGTATTTT
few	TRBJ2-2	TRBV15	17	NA	CATSRDRLAANTGELFF	TGTGCCACCAGCAGAGATCGGTTAGCCGCGAACACCGGGGAGCTGTTTTTT
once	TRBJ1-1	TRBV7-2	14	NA	CASSQGGWNTEAFF	TGTGCCAGCAGCCAGGGAGGTTGGAACACTGAAGCTTTCTTT
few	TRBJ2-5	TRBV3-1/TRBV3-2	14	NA	CASSVAGKQETQYF	TGTGCCAGCAGCGTAGCCGGGAAACAAGAGACCCAGTACTTC
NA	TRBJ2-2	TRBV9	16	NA	CASSVAEGANTGELFF	TGTGCCAGCAGCGTAGCTGAGGGGGCGAACACCGGGGAGCTGTTTTTT
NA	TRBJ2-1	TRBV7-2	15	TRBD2	CASSSSGAGGIKQFF	TGTGCCAGCAGCTCTTCTGGCGCGGGAGGAATTAAGCAGTTCTTC
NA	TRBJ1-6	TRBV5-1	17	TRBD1	CASSLTGTGGIGSPLHF	TGCGCCAGCAGCTTGACCGGGACAGGGGGCATCGGTTCACCCCTCCACTTT